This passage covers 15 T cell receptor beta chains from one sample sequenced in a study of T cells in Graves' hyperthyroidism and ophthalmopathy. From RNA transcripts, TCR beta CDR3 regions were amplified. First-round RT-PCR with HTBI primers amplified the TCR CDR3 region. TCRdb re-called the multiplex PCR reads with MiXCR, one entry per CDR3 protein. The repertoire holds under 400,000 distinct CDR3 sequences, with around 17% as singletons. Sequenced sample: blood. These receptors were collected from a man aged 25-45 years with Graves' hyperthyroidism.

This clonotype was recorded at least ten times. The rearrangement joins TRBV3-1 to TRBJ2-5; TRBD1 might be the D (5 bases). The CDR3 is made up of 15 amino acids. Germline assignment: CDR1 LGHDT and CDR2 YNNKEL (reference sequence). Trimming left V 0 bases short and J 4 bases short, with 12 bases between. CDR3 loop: CASSQDLQGRETQYF. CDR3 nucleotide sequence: TGTGCCAGCAGCCAAGATCTTCAGGGTAGAGAGACCCAGTACTTC.

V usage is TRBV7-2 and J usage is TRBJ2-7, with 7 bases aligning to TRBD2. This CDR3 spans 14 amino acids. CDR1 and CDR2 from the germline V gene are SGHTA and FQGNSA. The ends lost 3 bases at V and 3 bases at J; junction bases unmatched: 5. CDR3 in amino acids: CASSFASGDYEQYF. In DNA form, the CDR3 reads TGTGCCAGCAGCTTCGCTAGCGGAGACTACGAGCAGTACTTC.

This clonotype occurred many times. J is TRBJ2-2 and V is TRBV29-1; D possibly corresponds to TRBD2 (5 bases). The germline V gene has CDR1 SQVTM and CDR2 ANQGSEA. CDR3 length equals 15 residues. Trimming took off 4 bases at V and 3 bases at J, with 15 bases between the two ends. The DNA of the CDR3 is TGCAGCGTTGGAGTGGGAGTGCGGGACACCGGGGAGCTGTTTTTT. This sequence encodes CSVGVGVRDTGELFF.

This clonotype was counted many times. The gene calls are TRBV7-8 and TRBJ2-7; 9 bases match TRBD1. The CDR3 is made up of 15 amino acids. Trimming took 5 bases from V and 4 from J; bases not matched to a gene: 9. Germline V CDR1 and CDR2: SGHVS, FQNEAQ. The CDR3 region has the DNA TGTGCCAGCAGCGCAGGGAGGACAGGGGCTTACGAGCAGTACTTC. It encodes CASSAGRTGAYEQYF.

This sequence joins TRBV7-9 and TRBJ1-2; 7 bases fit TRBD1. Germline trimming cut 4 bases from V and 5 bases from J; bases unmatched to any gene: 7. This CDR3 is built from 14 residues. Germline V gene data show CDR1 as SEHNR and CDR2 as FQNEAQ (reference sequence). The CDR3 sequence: CASSSTGRDYGYTF. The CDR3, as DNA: TGTGCCAGCAGCTCGACAGGGAGGGATTATGGCTACACCTTC.

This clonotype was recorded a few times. The chain's CDR3 is CASSTLTAGEGSDTQYF. The DNA of the CDR3 is TGCGCCAGCAGCACCCTTACGGCGGGAGAAGGGTCAGATACGCAGTATTTT. The chain uses TRBV4-1 and TRBJ2-3; 7 bases fit TRBD2. The germline V gene has CDR1 MGHRA and CDR2 YSYEKL. This CDR3 comprises 17 residues. Trimming took 5 bases from V and 4 from J; bases not matched to a gene: 15.

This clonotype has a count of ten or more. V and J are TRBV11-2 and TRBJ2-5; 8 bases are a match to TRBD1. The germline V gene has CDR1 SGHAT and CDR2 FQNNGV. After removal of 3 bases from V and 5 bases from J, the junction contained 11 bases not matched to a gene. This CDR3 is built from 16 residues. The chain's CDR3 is CASSFRDRRSGETQYF. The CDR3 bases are TGTGCCAGCAGCTTCAGGGACAGGAGGTCCGGGGAGACCCAGTACTTC.

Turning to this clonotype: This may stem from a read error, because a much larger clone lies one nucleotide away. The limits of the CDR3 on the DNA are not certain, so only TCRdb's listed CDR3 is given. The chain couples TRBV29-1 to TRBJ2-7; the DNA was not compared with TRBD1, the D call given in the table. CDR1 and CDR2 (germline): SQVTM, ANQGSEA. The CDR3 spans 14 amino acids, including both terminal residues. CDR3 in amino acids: CSVALGAEGYERYF.

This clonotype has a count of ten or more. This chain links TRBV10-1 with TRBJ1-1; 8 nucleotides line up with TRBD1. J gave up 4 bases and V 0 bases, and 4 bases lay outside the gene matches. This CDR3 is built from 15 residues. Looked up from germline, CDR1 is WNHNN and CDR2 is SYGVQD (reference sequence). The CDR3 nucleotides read TGCGCCAGCAGTGAGTCGACAGGGGTTGGCACTGAAGCTTTCTTT. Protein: CASSESTGVGTEAFF.

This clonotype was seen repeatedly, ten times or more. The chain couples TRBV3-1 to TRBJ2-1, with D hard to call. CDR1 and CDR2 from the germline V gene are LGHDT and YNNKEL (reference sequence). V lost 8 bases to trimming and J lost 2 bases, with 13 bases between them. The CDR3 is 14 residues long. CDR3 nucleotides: TGTGCCAGCGGACGGCGGATTGCCTACAATGAGCAGTTCTTC. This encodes CASGRRIAYNEQFF.

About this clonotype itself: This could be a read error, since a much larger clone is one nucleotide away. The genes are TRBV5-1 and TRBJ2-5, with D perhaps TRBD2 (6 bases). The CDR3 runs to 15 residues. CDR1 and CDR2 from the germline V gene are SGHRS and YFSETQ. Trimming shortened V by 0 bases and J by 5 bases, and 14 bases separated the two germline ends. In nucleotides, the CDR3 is TGCGCCAGCAGCTTGGATGGGACTGGATCGGAGACCCAGTACTTC. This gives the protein CASSLDGTGSETQYF.

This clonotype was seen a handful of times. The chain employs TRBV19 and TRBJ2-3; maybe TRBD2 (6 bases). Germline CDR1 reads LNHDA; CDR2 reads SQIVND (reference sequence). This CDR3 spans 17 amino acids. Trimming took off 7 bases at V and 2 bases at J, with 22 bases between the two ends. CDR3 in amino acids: CASNPSPGLRSTDTQYF. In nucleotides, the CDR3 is TGTGCCAGTAATCCTAGCCCGGGACTCCGATCCACAGATACGCAGTATTTT. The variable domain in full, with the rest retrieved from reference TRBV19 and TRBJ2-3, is DGGITQSPKYLFRKEGQNVTLSCEQNLNHDAMYWYRQDPGQGLRLIYYSQIVNDFQKGDIAEGYSVSREKKESFPLTVTSAQKNPTAFYLCASNPSPGLRSTDTQYFGPGTRLTVL.

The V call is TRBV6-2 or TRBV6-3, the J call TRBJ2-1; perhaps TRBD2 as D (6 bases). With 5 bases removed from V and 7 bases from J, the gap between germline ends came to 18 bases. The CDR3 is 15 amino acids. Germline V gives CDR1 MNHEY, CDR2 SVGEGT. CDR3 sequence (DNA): TGTGCCAGCAGTGGAGGGACCCTGGGGGGTAATGAGCAGTTCTTC. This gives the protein CASSGGTLGGNEQFF.

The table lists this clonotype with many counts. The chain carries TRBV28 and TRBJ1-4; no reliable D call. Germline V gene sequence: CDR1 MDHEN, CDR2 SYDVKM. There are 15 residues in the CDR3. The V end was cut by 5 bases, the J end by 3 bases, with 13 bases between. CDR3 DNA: TGTGCCAGCAGTCCCCGACCGAATCCTAATGAAAAACTGTTTTTT. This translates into CASSPRPNPNEKLFF.

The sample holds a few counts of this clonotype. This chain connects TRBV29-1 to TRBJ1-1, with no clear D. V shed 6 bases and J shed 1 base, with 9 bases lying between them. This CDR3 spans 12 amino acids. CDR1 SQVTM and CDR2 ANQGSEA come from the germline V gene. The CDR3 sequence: CSVAVRNTEAFF. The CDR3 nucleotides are TGCAGCGTAGCAGTCAGGAACACTGAAGCTTTCTTT.